The rows below give T cell receptor beta chains drawn from one sample of a study of shared clonotypes between healthy human individuals. TCRdb's table, derived via immunoSEQ multiplex PCR, lists solely in-frame clones and lacks some. The repertoire has about 1.5 million clones, over 95% of them found once; the top ten carry 1% to 1.5%. Sequencing was performed on naive CD4+ T cells sorted from blood. The receptors shown here come from a man aged 30 to 39 in good health. Each CDR3 is given with its conserved first and last residue. Fields, in order: D gene, V gene, clone size, J gene, CDR3 DNA, CDR3 protein. A D gene is named only where the DNA matches it firmly. Expanded clones are given a class, and other clones once, few, many or no size at all.

d_call: TRBD2; v_call: TRBV19; clone_size: NA; j_call: TRBJ2-7; cdr3_nt: TGTGCCAGTAGTATAGGGGCTAGCGGGAGTCCGCACGAGCAGTACTTC; cdr3_aa: CASSIGASGSPHEQYF
d_call: TRBD2; v_call: TRBV5-1; clone_size: NA; j_call: TRBJ2-2; cdr3_nt: TGCGCCAGCAGTTTCGGACTAGCGGGCGCCACCGGGGAGCTGTTTTTT; cdr3_aa: CASSFGLAGATGELFF
d_call: TRBD1; v_call: TRBV9; clone_size: NA; j_call: TRBJ2-3; cdr3_nt: TGTGCCAGCAGCGTGGCAGGACAGGGCCTACAAGATACGCAGTATTTT; cdr3_aa: CASSVAGQGLQDTQYF
d_call: TRBD2; v_call: TRBV5-5; clone_size: NA; j_call: TRBJ2-7; cdr3_nt: TGTGCCAGCAGCTTGATGCCAGCGGGAGGGGTTGAGCAGTACTTC; cdr3_aa: CASSLMPAGGVEQYF
d_call: TRBD1; v_call: TRBV4-2; clone_size: NA; j_call: TRBJ2-4; cdr3_nt: TGTGCCAGCAGCCATAGCCGAGACAGGGCCCCAGGGGGCATTCAGTACTTC; cdr3_aa: CASSHSRDRAPGGIQYF
d_call: NA; v_call: TRBV5-1; clone_size: once; j_call: TRBJ2-1; cdr3_nt: TGCGCCAGCACCCTTCGGGTAGGCTCAAGCTCCTACAATGAGCAGTTCTTC; cdr3_aa: CASTLRVGSSSYNEQFF
d_call: NA; v_call: TRBV28; clone_size: NA; j_call: TRBJ1-4; cdr3_nt: TGTGCCAGCAGCGAGCCCCGGGGGTATGAAAAACTGTTTTTT; cdr3_aa: CASSEPRGYEKLFF
d_call: TRBD2; v_call: TRBV27; clone_size: NA; j_call: TRBJ2-1; cdr3_nt: TGTGCCAGCAGTGGGGGCCCTCTAGCGGGGGGTTACAATGAGCAGTTCTTC; cdr3_aa: CASSGGPLAGGYNEQFF
d_call: TRBD2; v_call: TRBV9; clone_size: once; j_call: TRBJ2-5; cdr3_nt: TGTGCCAGCAGCGTAGGAGATTTAGCGGGAGGGCCTCTTGAGACCCAGTACTTC; cdr3_aa: CASSVGDLAGGPLETQYF
d_call: NA; v_call: TRBV19; clone_size: NA; j_call: TRBJ1-2; cdr3_nt: TGTGCCAGTAACCCGGGCCGCTCCTATGGCTACACCTTC; cdr3_aa: CASNPGRSYGYTF
d_call: TRBD1; v_call: TRBV28; clone_size: NA; j_call: TRBJ1-1; cdr3_nt: TGTGCCAGCGCGATACAGGGGGTCGTAAGAACTGAAGCTTTCTTT; cdr3_aa: CASAIQGVVRTEAFF
d_call: TRBD1; v_call: TRBV10-3; clone_size: NA; j_call: TRBJ1-1; cdr3_nt: TGTGCCATCAGTGAGACAGGGGAGGGTGTAGAAGCTTTCTTT; cdr3_aa: CAISETGEGVEAFF
d_call: NA; v_call: TRBV29-1; clone_size: NA; j_call: TRBJ2-7; cdr3_nt: TGCAGCGTTGGATGGGGTTCCTACGAGCAGTACTTC; cdr3_aa: CSVGWGSYEQYF
d_call: NA; v_call: TRBV7-9; clone_size: NA; j_call: TRBJ1-5; cdr3_nt: TGTGCCAGCAGCCCCGGGGCCTCCGGGAATCAGCCCCAGCATTTT; cdr3_aa: CASSPGASGNQPQHF
d_call: NA; v_call: TRBV30; clone_size: NA; j_call: TRBJ1-5; cdr3_nt: TGTGCCTGGAGTCGCCAGGGCAATCAGCCCCAGCATTTT; cdr3_aa: CAWSRQGNQPQHF
d_call: TRBD2; v_call: TRBV5-4; clone_size: NA; j_call: TRBJ2-1; cdr3_nt: TGTGCCAGCAGCCTTAGACTAGCGGACTACAATGAGCAGTTCTTC; cdr3_aa: CASSLRLADYNEQFF
d_call: TRBD1; v_call: TRBV2; clone_size: NA; j_call: TRBJ1-1; cdr3_nt: TGTGCCAGAGGACAGGGGAGTGACACTGAAGCTTTCTTT; cdr3_aa: CARGQGSDTEAFF
d_call: NA; v_call: TRBV6-1; clone_size: once; j_call: TRBJ2-6; cdr3_nt: TGTGCCAGCAGTCCAACCAGCTCTGGGGCCAACGTCCTGACTTTC; cdr3_aa: CASSPTSSGANVLTF
d_call: NA; v_call: TRBV7-9; clone_size: NA; j_call: TRBJ2-1; cdr3_nt: TGTGCCAGCAGCCCCTCAGCTCCTGGGGACAATGAGCAGTTCTTC; cdr3_aa: CASSPSAPGDNEQFF
d_call: TRBD2; v_call: TRBV2; clone_size: NA; j_call: TRBJ2-5; cdr3_nt: TGTGCCAGCAGGCTACTAGCGGGAGGTTCCTTTAGGGAGACCCAGTACTTC; cdr3_aa: CASRLLAGGSFRETQYF
d_call: NA; v_call: TRBV27; clone_size: NA; j_call: TRBJ2-7; cdr3_nt: TGTGCCAGCAGTTTATCTGGCAGGGTCTACGAGCAGTACTTC; cdr3_aa: CASSLSGRVYEQYF
d_call: TRBD1; v_call: TRBV9; clone_size: once; j_call: TRBJ1-1; cdr3_nt: TGTGCCAGCAGCGATGCAGGGGGGAAGAACACTGAAGCTTTCTTT; cdr3_aa: CASSDAGGKNTEAFF
d_call: NA; v_call: TRBV5-5; clone_size: NA; j_call: TRBJ1-2; cdr3_nt: TGTGCCAGCAGCCTCATAGGGAGGGGGATGGACTATGGCTACACCTTC; cdr3_aa: CASSLIGRGMDYGYTF
d_call: NA; v_call: TRBV5-6; clone_size: NA; j_call: TRBJ2-7; cdr3_nt: TGTGCCAGCAGCCCCAGGAGCTCCTACGAGCAGTACTTC; cdr3_aa: CASSPRSSYEQYF
d_call: NA; v_call: TRBV19; clone_size: NA; j_call: TRBJ1-1; cdr3_nt: TGTGCCAGTAGGATACAGGGGAACACTGAAGCTTTCTTT; cdr3_aa: CASRIQGNTEAFF
d_call: NA; v_call: TRBV11-2; clone_size: NA; j_call: TRBJ1-5; cdr3_nt: TGTGCCAGCAGCCAGGGACTTAGAGGGGGAGGAGATCAGCCCCAGCATTTT; cdr3_aa: CASSQGLRGGGDQPQHF
d_call: TRBD1; v_call: TRBV5-6; clone_size: NA; j_call: TRBJ1-1; cdr3_nt: TGTGCCAGCAGCAGCTCTATCCGGGACAGGGAAGGTACTGAAGCTTTCTTT; cdr3_aa: CASSSSIRDREGTEAFF
d_call: NA; v_call: TRBV7-8; clone_size: NA; j_call: TRBJ1-4; cdr3_nt: TGTGCCAGCAGCTTAGCGAAGGCCGTTGTGGGTGAAAAACTGTTTTTT; cdr3_aa: CASSLAKAVVGEKLFF
d_call: TRBD2; v_call: TRBV5-1; clone_size: NA; j_call: TRBJ2-3; cdr3_nt: TGCGCCAGCAGGCGACTAGCGGGAAGCACAGATACGCAGTATTTT; cdr3_aa: CASRRLAGSTDTQYF
d_call: TRBD2; v_call: TRBV7-2; clone_size: NA; j_call: TRBJ2-5; cdr3_nt: TGTGCCAGCAGCCCTGGGACTAGCACTAAGACCCAGTACTTC; cdr3_aa: CASSPGTSTKTQYF
d_call: NA; v_call: TRBV6-1; clone_size: few; j_call: TRBJ1-5; cdr3_nt: TGTGCCAGCAGTGAATCGGTACTCGAAGGGGAGCATTTT; cdr3_aa: CASSESVLEGEHF
d_call: NA; v_call: TRBV2; clone_size: NA; j_call: TRBJ1-5; cdr3_nt: TGTGCCAGCAGGATGCGACAGGAGCAAGGCAATCAGCCCCAGCATTTT; cdr3_aa: CASRMRQEQGNQPQHF
d_call: NA; v_call: TRBV30; clone_size: NA; j_call: TRBJ2-7; cdr3_nt: TGTGCCTGGAGCCCCCTTTTATTCCGGGACGGGGCCTACGAGCAGTACTTC; cdr3_aa: CAWSPLLFRDGAYEQYF
d_call: NA; v_call: TRBV28; clone_size: NA; j_call: TRBJ1-5; cdr3_nt: TGTGCCAGCAGTATAAGGCAGCCCCAGCATTTT; cdr3_aa: CASSIRQPQHF
d_call: NA; v_call: TRBV7-2; clone_size: once; j_call: TRBJ2-7; cdr3_nt: TGTGCCAGCAGCTTATACAGGACCACTTACGAGCAGTACTTC; cdr3_aa: CASSLYRTTYEQYF
d_call: NA; v_call: TRBV5-1; clone_size: NA; j_call: TRBJ2-5; cdr3_nt: TGCGCCAGCAGTGAAGGGCAGGCGTGGAACCAAGAGACCCAGTACTTC; cdr3_aa: CASSEGQAWNQETQYF
d_call: TRBD2; v_call: TRBV9; clone_size: NA; j_call: TRBJ2-3; cdr3_nt: TGTGCCAGCAGCGCCCTTCGGACTAGCCGCGATACGCAGTATTTT; cdr3_aa: CASSALRTSRDTQYF
d_call: NA; v_call: TRBV18; clone_size: NA; j_call: TRBJ2-1; cdr3_nt: TGTGCCAGCTCACCACTTCTAACGGGAGTACACAATGAGCAGTTCTTC; cdr3_aa: CASSPLLTGVHNEQFF
d_call: TRBD2; v_call: TRBV28; clone_size: NA; j_call: TRBJ2-7; cdr3_nt: TGTGCCAGCTTTGAGGGCGGGAGAACCTACGAGCAGTACTTC; cdr3_aa: CASFEGGRTYEQYF
d_call: TRBD1; v_call: TRBV19; clone_size: NA; j_call: TRBJ1-4; cdr3_nt: TGTGCCAGTACCTCCGAGGGACAGGGCTTCGAAAAACTGTTTTTT; cdr3_aa: CASTSEGQGFEKLFF